This TCR beta chain stems from a study of blood T cell repertoires in COVID-19. Study as a whole: Samples came from the United States, Italy and Spain, spanning acute and convalescent COVID-19.

V lost 4 bases, J lost 2 bases, and 4 bases stayed unmatched. This CDR3 has 15 amino acids. Germline V gene sequence: CDR1 SGHDT, CDR2 YYEEEE. Here immunoSEQ multiplex PCR was the method, and the copy in TCRdb shows in-frame clones only, minus some. The sample consists of 85,000 to 90,000 clones, 85% to 90% of them appearing once. The receptor comes from a woman at least 80 years old with active COVID-19. The sequencing input was peripheral blood. The chain combines TRBV5-6 with TRBJ2-1, with TRBD2 matching 9 bases. This CDR3 reads CASSLSGSPYNEQFF. CDR3 coding DNA: TGTGCCAGCAGCCTTAGCGGGAGTCCCTACAATGAGCAGTTCTTC.